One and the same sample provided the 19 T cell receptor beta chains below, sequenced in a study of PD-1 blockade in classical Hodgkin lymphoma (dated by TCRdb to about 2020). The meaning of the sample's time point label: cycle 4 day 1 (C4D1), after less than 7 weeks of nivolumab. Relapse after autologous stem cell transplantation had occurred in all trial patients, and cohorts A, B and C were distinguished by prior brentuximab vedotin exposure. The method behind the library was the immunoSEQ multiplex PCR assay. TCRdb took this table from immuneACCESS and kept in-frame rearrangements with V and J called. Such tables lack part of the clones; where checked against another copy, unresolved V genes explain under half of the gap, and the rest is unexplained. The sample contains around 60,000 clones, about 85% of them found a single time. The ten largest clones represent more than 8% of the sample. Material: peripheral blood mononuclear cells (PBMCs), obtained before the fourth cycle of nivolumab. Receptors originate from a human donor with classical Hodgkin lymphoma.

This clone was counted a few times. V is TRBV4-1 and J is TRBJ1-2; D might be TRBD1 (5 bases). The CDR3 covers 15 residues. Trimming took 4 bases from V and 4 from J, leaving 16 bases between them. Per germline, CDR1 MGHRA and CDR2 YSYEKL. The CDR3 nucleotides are TGCGCCAGCAGCCCACCCCCGGGACCGAGCTATGGCTACACCTTC. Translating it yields CASSPPPGPSYGYTF.

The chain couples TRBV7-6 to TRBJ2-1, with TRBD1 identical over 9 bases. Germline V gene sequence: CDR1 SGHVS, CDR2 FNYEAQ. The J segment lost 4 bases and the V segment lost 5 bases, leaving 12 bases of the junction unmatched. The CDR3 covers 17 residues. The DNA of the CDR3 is TGTGCCAGCAGCCTTTACTCCGACAGGGGGTTTTACAATGAGCAGTTCTTC. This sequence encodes CASSLYSDRGFYNEQFF.

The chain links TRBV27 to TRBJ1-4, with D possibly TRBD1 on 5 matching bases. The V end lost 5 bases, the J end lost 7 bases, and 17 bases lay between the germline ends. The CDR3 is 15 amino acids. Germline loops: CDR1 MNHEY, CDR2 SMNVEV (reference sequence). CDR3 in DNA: TGTGCCAGCAGTCTCGACAGAATGAATGTTGAAAAACTGTTTTTT. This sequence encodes CASSLDRMNVEKLFF. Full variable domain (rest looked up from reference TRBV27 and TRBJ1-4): EAQVTQNPRYLITVTGKKLTVTCSQNMNHEYMSWYRQDPGLGLRQIYYSMNVEVTDKGDVPEGYKVSRKEKRNFPLILESPSPNQTSLYFCASSLDRMNVEKLFFGSGTQLSVL.

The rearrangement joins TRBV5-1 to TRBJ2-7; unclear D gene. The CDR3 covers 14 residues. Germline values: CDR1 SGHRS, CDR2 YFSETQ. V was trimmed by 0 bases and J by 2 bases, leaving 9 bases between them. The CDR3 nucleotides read TGCGCCAGCAGCTTGGTAGGGTTAACCTACGAGCAGTACTTC. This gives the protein CASSLVGLTYEQYF.

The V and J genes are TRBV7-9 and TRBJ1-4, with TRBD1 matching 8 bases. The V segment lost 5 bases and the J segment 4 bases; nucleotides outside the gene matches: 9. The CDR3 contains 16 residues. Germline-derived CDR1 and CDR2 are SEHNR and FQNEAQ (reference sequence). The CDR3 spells CASSPEWDRINEKLFF. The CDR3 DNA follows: TGTGCCAGCAGCCCAGAGTGGGACAGGATTAATGAAAAACTGTTTTTT.

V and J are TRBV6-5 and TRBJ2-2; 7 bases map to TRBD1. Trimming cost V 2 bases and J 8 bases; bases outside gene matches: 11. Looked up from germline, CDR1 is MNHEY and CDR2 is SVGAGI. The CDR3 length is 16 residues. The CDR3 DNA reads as TGTGCCAGCAGTTACATGTGGGCAGGGGGAGAAGGGGAGCTGTTTTTT. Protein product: CASSYMWAGGEGELFF.

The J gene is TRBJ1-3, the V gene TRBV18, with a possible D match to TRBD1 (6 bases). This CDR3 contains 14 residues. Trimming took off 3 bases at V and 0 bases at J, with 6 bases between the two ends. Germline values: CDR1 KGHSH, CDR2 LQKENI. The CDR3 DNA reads TGTGCCAGCTCACCGGACAGCTCTGGAAACACCATATATTTT. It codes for CASSPDSSGNTIYF.

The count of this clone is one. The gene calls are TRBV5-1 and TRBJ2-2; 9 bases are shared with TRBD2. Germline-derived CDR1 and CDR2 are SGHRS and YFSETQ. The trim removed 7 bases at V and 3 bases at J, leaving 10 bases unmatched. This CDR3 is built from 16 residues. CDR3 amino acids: CASSPRAGGDTGELFF. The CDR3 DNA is TGCGCCAGCTCCCCCCGAGCGGGGGGCGACACCGGGGAGCTGTTTTTT.

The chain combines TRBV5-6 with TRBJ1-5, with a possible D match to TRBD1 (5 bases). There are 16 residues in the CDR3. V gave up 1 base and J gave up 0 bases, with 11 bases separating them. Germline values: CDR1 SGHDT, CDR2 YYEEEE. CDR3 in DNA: TGTGCCAGCAGCTTGAAGGGACGGGATAGCAATCAGCCCCAGCATTTT. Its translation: CASSLKGRDSNQPQHF.

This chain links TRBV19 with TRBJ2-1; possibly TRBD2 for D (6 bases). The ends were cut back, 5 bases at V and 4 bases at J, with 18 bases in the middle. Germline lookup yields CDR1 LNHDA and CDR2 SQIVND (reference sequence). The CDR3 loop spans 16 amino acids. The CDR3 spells CASSSRTSPPYNEQFF. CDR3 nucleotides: TGTGCCAGTAGTTCCAGAACTAGCCCACCTTACAATGAGCAGTTCTTC.

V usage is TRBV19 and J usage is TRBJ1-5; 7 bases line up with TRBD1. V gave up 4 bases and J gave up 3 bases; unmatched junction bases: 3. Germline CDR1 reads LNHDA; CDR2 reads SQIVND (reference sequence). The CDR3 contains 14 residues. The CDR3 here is CASSKGQLNQPQHF. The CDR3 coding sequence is TGTGCCAGTAGTAAGGGACAGCTCAATCAGCCCCAGCATTTT.

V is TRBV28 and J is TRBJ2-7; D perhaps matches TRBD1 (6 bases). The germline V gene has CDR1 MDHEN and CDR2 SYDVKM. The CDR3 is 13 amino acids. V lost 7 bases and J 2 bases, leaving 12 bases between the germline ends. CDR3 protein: CASTPGTTYEQYF. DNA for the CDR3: TGTGCCAGCACACCCGGGACAACCTACGAGCAGTACTTC.

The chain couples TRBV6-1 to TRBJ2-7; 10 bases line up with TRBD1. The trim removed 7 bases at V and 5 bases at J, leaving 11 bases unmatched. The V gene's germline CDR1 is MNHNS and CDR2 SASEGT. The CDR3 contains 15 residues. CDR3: CASTLRGQGSHEQYF. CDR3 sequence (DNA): TGTGCCAGCACGCTCCGGGGACAGGGGTCCCACGAGCAGTACTTC.

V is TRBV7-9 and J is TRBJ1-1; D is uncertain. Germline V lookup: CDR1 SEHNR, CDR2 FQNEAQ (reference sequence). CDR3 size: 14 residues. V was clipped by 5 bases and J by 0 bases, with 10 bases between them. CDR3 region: CASSVGRLNTEAFF. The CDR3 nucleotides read TGTGCCAGCAGCGTGGGGAGGCTGAACACTGAAGCTTTCTTT.

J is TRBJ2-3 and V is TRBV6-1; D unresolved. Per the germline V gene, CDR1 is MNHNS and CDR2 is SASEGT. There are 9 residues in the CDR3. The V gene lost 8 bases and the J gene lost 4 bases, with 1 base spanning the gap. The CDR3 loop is CASADTQYF. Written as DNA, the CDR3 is TGTGCCAGCGCAGATACGCAGTATTTT.

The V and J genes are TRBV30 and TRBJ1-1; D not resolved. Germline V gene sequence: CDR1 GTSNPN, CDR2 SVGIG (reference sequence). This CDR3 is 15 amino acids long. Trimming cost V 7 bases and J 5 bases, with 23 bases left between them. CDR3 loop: CASSVPRTLGTEAFF. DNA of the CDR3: TGTGCCTCCTCAGTCCCCCGGACGCTGGGGACTGAAGCTTTCTTT. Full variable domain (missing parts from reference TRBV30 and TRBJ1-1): SQTIHQWPATLVQPVGSPLSLECTVEGTSNPNLYWYRQAAGRGLQLLFYSVGIGQISSEVPQNLSASRPQDRQFILSSKKLLLSDSGFYLCASSVPRTLGTEAFFGQGTRLTVV.

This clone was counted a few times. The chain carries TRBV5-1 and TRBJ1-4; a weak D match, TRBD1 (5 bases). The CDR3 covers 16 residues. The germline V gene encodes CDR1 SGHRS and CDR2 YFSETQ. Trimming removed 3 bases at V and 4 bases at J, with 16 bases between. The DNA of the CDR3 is TGCGCCAGCAGCTCGGGGGATACCTCCAGTAATGAAAAACTGTTTTTT. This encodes CASSSGDTSSNEKLFF.

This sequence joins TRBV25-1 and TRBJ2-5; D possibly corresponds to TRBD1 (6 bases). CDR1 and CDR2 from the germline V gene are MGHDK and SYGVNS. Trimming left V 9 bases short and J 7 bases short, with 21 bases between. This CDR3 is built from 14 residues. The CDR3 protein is CASADRTSWGTQYF. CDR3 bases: TGTGCCAGTGCTGACAGGACTTCATGGGGGACCCAGTACTTC.

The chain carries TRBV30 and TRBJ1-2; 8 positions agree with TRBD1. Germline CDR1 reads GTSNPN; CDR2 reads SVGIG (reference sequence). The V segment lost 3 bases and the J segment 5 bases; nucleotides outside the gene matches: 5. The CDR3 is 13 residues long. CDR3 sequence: CAWRADRGYGYTF. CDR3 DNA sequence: TGTGCCTGGAGAGCCGACAGGGGATATGGCTACACCTTC.